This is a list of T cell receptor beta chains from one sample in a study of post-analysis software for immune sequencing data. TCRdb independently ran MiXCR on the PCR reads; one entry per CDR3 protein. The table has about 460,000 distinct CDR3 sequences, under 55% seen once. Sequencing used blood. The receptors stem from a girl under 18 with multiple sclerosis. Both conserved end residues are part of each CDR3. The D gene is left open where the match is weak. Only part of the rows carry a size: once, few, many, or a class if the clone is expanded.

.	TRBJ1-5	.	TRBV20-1	CSANRNNQPQHF	TGCAGTGCTAACCGGAACAATCAGCCCCAGCATTTT
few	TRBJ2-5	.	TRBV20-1	CSARDLQGSQETQYF	TGCAGTGCTAGAGACCTACAGGGTTCCCAAGAGACCCAGTACTTC
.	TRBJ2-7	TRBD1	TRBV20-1	CSVTGTVSVYEQYF	TGCAGTGTTACAGGGACAGTATCGGTTTACGAGCAGTACTTC
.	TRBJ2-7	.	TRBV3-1	CASSQDYRAEQYF	TGTGCCAGCAGCCAAGATTATAGGGCCGAGCAGTACTTC
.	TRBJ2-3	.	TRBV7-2	CASSLEGGPSTDTQYF	TGTGCCAGCAGCTTAGAGGGTGGCCCTAGCACAGATACGCAGTATTTT
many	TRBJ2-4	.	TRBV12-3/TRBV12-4	CASSFSVAKNIQYF	TGTGCCAGCAGTTTTTCCGTTGCCAAAAACATTCAGTACTTC
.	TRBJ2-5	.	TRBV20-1	CSARDLLASRGGETQYF	TGCAGTGCTAGAGATCTACTAGCAAGCAGGGGCGGGGAGACCCAGTACTTC
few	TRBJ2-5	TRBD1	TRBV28	CASSPIRDRTSGETQYF	TGTGCCAGCAGTCCCATCCGGGACAGGACATCGGGAGAGACCCAGTACTTC
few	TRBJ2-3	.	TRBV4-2	CASSQNTPLSTDTQYF	TGTGCCAGCAGCCAGAACACTCCGTTATCCACAGATACGCAGTATTTT
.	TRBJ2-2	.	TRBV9	CASSVDVGELFF	TGTGCCAGCAGCGTAGATGTCGGGGAGCTGTTTTTT
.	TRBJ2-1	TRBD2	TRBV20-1	CSASSGGRYNEQFF	TGCAGTGCTAGTTCGGGGGGGAGGTACAATGAGCAGTTCTTC
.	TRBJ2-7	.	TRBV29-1	CSVGWSTPYEQYF	TGCAGCGTGGGTTGGAGTACCCCTTACGAGCAGTACTTC
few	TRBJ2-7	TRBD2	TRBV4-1	CASSQGLAGGGIYEQYF	TGCGCCAGCAGCCAAGGTCTAGCGGGAGGGGGAATCTACGAGCAGTACTTC
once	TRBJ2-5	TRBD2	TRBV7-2	CASRKTTGTTVEQYF	TGCGCCAGCAGGAAGACGACCGGGACTACTGTTGAGCAGTACTTC
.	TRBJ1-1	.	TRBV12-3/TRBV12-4	CASSSRQNSEAFF	TGTGCCAGCAGTTCCAGACAGAATAGTGAAGCTTTCTTT
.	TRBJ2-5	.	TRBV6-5	CASSQRDSGRREEQYF	TGTGCCAGCAGTCAGCGGGACAGCGGGCGGAGAGAGGAGCAGTACTTC
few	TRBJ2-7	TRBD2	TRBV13	CASSPPLAGEIGYEQYF	TGTGCCAGCAGCCCCCCCCTAGCGGGAGAAATTGGTTACGAGCAGTACTTC
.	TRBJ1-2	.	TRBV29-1	CSVLARRGYTF	TGCAGCGTTCTGGCCCGACGGGGCTACACCTTC
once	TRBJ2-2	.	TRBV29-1	CSVEAERVTGELFF	TGCAGCGTTGAAGCCGAACGGGTAACCGGGGAGCTGTTTTTT
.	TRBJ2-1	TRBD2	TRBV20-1	CSAKGTSGKLVDEQFF	TGCAGTGCTAAGGGGACTAGCGGGAAACTGGTCGATGAGCAGTTCTTC
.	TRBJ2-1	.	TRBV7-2	CASSFQTDPGGDEQFF	TGTGCCAGCAGCTTCCAGACGGACCCGGGGGGCGATGAGCAGTTCTTC
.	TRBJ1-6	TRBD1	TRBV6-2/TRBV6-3	CASRQPSQGATSPLHF	TGTGCCAGCAGACAACCATCACAGGGGGCTACGTCACCCCTCCACTTT
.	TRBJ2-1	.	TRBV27	CASSRPRETYNEQFF	TGTGCCAGCAGCAGACCGAGAGAGACCTACAATGAGCAGTTCTTC
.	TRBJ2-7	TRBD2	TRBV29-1	CSVQGLAGGTYERYF	TGCAGCGTTCAGGGACTAGCGGGAGGAACCTACGAGCGGTACTTC
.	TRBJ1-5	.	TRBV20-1	CSARAEGASNQPQHF	TGCAGTGCTAGGGCGGAGGGTGCTAGCAATCAGCCCCAGCATTTT
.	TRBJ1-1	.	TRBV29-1	CSVEEAENTGAFF	TGCAGCGTTGAAGAAGCCGAGAACACTGGAGCTTTCTTT
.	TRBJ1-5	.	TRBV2	CASSLHVEPQHF	TGTGCCAGCAGCCTGCATGTGGAGCCCCAGCATTTT
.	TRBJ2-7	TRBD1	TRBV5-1	CASSLDTMGQSYEQYF	TGCGCCAGCAGCTTGGATACAATGGGACAGTCCTACGAGCAGTACTTC
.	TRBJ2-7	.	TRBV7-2	CASSLDLTAYEQYF	TGTGCCAGCAGCTTAGACCTGACCGCCTACGAGCAGTACTTC
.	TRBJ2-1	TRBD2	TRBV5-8	CASSPNLRLASYNEQFF	TGTGCCAGCAGCCCGAACCTTCGACTAGCATCCTACAATGAGCAGTTCTTC
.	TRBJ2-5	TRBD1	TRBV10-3	CAVSDGTADEYF	TGTGCCGTCAGTGACGGGACAGCGGATGAGTACTTC
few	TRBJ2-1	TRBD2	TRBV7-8	CASSLSGRAHNEQFF	TGTGCCAGCAGCCTTAGCGGGAGGGCCCACAATGAGCAGTTCTTC
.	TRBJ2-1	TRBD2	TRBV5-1	CASSGGLAGVNEQFF	TGCGCCAGCAGCGGGGGACTAGCGGGAGTAAACGAGCAGTTCTTC
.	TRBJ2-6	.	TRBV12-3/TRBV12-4	CASSFRGTGANVLTF	TGTGCCAGCAGTTTTCGGGGGACTGGGGCCAACGTCCTGACTTTC
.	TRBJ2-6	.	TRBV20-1	CSAWTVPGSGANVLTF	TGCAGTGCTTGGACAGTCCCGGGCTCTGGGGCCAACGTCCTGACTTTC
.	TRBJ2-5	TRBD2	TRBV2	CASSREGGQETQYF	TGTGCCAGCAGCCGGGAGGGAGGGCAAGAGACCCAGTACTTC
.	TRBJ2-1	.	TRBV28	CASSQPGTDYNEQFF	TGTGCCAGCAGCCAGCCCGGGACTGACTACAATGAGCAGTTCTTC
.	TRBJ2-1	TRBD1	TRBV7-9	CASSRTGREQFF	TGTGCCAGCAGCCGGACAGGGCGCGAGCAGTTCTTC
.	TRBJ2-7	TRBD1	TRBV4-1	CASSQGDRLLYEQYF	TGCGCCAGCAGCCAAGGGGACAGGTTACTATACGAGCAGTACTTC
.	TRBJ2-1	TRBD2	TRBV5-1	CASSLAGTSGTNEQFF	TGCGCCAGCAGCTTGGCCGGGACTAGCGGGACCAATGAGCAGTTCTTC
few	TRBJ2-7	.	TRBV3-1	CASSLRWRDEQYF	TGTGCCAGCAGCCTTCGTTGGAGGGACGAGCAGTACTTC
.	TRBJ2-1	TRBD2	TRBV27	CASREPSGRKTEQFF	TGTGCCAGCAGGGAACCTAGCGGGAGAAAAACTGAGCAGTTCTTC
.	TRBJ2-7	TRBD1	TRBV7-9	CASSPGTGRLDEQYF	TGTGCCAGCAGCCCTGGGACAGGGAGGTTAGACGAGCAGTACTTC
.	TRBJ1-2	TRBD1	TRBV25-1	CASSESGGYGYTF	TGTGCCAGCAGTGAATCAGGGGGCTACGGCTACACCTTC
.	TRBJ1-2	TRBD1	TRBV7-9	CASSLEGASYGYTF	TGTGCCAGCAGCTTAGAGGGGGCAAGCTATGGCTACACCTTC
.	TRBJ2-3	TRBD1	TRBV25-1	CASSAPIGDRGRDTQYF	TGTGCCAGCAGTGCCCCTATTGGGGACAGGGGGCGTGATACGCAGTATTTT
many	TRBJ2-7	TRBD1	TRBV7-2	CASSLMVGTGGYEQYF	TGTGCCAGCAGCTTAATGGTTGGGACAGGGGGCTACGAGCAGTACTTC
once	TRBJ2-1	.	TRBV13	CASSPDLGVYNEQFF	TGTGCCAGCAGCCCGGACTTGGGGGTTTACAATGAGCAGTTCTTC
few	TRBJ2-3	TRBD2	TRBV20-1	CSARVELAGGSGTDTQYF	TGCAGTGCTAGAGTGGAACTAGCGGGAGGCTCGGGCACAGATACGCAGTATTTT
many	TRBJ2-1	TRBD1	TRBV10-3	CAISVGTGDYNEQFF	TGTGCCATCAGTGTAGGGACAGGTGACTACAATGAGCAGTTCTTC
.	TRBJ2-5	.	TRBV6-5	CASSRDPTEETQYF	TGTGCCAGCAGTCGGGACCCAACGGAAGAGACCCAGTACTTC
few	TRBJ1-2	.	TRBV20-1	CSARGGGYTF	TGCAGTGCTAGAGGTGGAGGCTACACCTTC
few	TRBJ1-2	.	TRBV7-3	CASSLDYEYGYTF	TGTGCCAGCAGTTTGGACTATGAGTATGGCTACACCTTC
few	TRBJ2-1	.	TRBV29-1	CTTRGAGAAEQFF	TGCACCACCCGAGGGGCAGGGGCCGCTGAGCAGTTCTTC
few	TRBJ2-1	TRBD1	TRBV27	CASSWGQGRNEQFF	TGTGCCAGCAGTTGGGGACAGGGTCGCAATGAGCAGTTCTTC
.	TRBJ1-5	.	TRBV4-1	CASSQGFSNQPQHF	TGCGCCAGCAGCCAAGGTTTTAGCAATCAGCCCCAGCATTTT
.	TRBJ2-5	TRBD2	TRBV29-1	CSVEPGLAGQETQYF	TGCAGCGTTGAACCCGGCTTAGCGGGCCAAGAGACCCAGTACTTC
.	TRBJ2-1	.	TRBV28	CASNGNSYNEQFF	TGTGCCAGCAACGGGAACTCCTACAATGAGCAGTTCTTC
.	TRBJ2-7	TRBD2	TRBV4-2	CASSQNREVSYEQYF	TGTGCCAGCAGCCAAAACCGGGAGGTGTCCTACGAGCAGTACTTC